These 20 T cell receptor beta chains originate from one sample sequenced in a study of CD8 T cells in Susac syndrome. RNA was extracted with the RNeasy kit, and a quantity of 0.5 to 1 ug was reverse transcribed using random hexamers. TCRdb itself ran the immunoSEQ multiplex PCR reads through MiXCR, one entry per CDR3 protein. This table holds about 120,000 distinct CDR3 sequences, about nine tenths found once. The source material was CD4+ T cells from PBMCs. These receptors were collected from a human donor in good health.

The chain carries TRBV6-2 or TRBV6-3 and TRBJ1-5; D call uncertain. Germline CDR1 and CDR2: MNHEY and SVGEGT. CDR3 length equals 15 residues. Trimming stripped 6 bases from V and 0 bases from J, with 12 bases between. DNA of the CDR3: TGTGCCAGCAGCCGCGGAGATTATAGCAATCAGCCCCAGCATTTT. As protein: CASSRGDYSNQPQHF.

The V gene is TRBV11-3, the J gene TRBJ1-3; D unclear. The CDR3 extends over 16 amino acids. V shed 5 bases and J shed 0 bases, with 14 bases lying between them. Germline values: CDR1 SGHNT, CDR2 YENEEA. The CDR3 nucleotides read TGTGCCAGCAGCCTACCCAATCTGTTCTCTGGAAACACCATATATTTT. Translating it yields CASSLPNLFSGNTIYF.

The chain recombines TRBV6-5 with TRBJ1-1; perhaps TRBD1 as D (6 bases). The V gene's germline CDR1 is MNHEY and CDR2 SVGAGI. V lost 5 bases, J lost 8 bases, and 15 bases lay in between. The CDR3 is made up of 13 amino acids. CDR3 region: CASSPGGDREAFF. The CDR3 nucleotides are TGTGCCAGCAGTCCGGGGGGCGACAGGGAAGCTTTCTTT.

This clonotype was seen once. The gene calls are TRBV2 and TRBJ1-1; D remains unclear. This CDR3 is built from 14 residues. The V gene lost 2 bases and the J gene lost 4 bases, with 11 bases spanning the gap. Germline assignment: CDR1 SNHLY and CDR2 FYNNEI. Here the CDR3 DNA reads TGTGCCAGCAGTGAACTCGTAGAGAGCACTGAAGCTTTCTTT. Protein sequence: CASSELVESTEAFF.

This sequence joins TRBV2 and TRBJ2-5; a possible D gene is TRBD1 (6 bases). V shed 6 bases and J shed 7 bases, with 18 bases lying between them. CDR1 and CDR2 from the germline V gene are SNHLY and FYNNEI. This CDR3 contains 14 residues. The CDR3 here is CASSLRDTVRTQYF. Here the CDR3 DNA reads TGTGCCAGCAGCTTACGGGACACCGTTAGGACCCAGTACTTC.

The gene calls are TRBV5-1 and TRBJ2-3, with a weak D call TRBD2 (6 bases). V lost 5 bases, J lost 6 bases, and 13 bases lay in between. CDR1 is SGHRS and CDR2 is YFSETQ in the germline V gene. The CDR3 runs 13 residues. CDR3 nucleotide sequence: TGCGCCAGCAGTCGAAACCGGGAGGATACGCAGTATTTT. It translates to CASSRNREDTQYF.

J is TRBJ1-6 and V is TRBV7-8; the D is unclear. CDR1 and CDR2 from the germline V gene are SGHVS and FQNEAQ. Trimming pared 5 bases from V and 2 bases from J, leaving 7 bases between. The CDR3 runs to 14 residues. The CDR3 nucleotides are TGTGCCAGCAGCCCGACTACCTATAATTCACCCCTCCACTTT. Amino acids: CASSPTTYNSPLHF.

The chain couples TRBV5-6 to TRBJ1-2; unclear D gene. Germline values: CDR1 SGHDT, CDR2 YYEEEE. The V and J ends lost 0 bases and 7 bases respectively, with 7 bases between them. This CDR3 has 12 amino acids. CDR3 sequence: CASSLGKVGYTF. For the CDR3, the DNA is TGTGCCAGCAGCTTGGGAAAGGTTGGCTACACCTTC.

V gene TRBV29-1 combines with J gene TRBJ2-5; 8 positions agree with TRBD1. The CDR3 covers 13 residues. V shed 6 bases, J shed 5 bases, and the junction held 8 bases outside the gene matches. In germline, CDR1 is SQVTM, CDR2 ANQGSEA. This CDR3 reads CSVARDRHETQYF. CDR3 nucleotides: TGCAGCGTCGCCCGGGACAGGCACGAGACCCAGTACTTC.

The chain recombines TRBV19 with TRBJ2-2; a possible D gene is TRBD1 (6 bases). From germline, CDR1 is LNHDA and CDR2 SQIVND (reference sequence). The CDR3 runs 15 residues. Trimming took 9 bases from V and 1 from J, leaving 15 bases between them. The chain's CDR3 is CASSSGVGNTGELFF. DNA for the CDR3: TGTGCCAGCAGTTCAGGGGTAGGGAACACCGGGGAGCTGTTTTTT.

V usage is TRBV12-5 and J usage is TRBJ2-5; tentatively, D is TRBD2 (5 bases). V was trimmed by 3 bases and J by 1 base, leaving 6 bases between them. This CDR3 is 13 amino acids long. CDR1 LGHNT and CDR2 FRNRAP come from the germline V gene. The CDR3 protein is CASGLGSQETQYF. The CDR3 DNA sequence: TGTGCTAGTGGTTTAGGGAGCCAAGAGACCCAGTACTTC.

The rearrangement uses TRBV29-1 and TRBJ1-2; no clear D. Trimming took off 0 bases at V and 4 bases at J, with 15 bases between the two ends. The CDR3 loop spans 15 amino acids. The V gene's germline CDR1 is SQVTM and CDR2 ANQGSEA. This chain's CDR3 is CSVEEVGTAFYGYTF. The CDR3 DNA follows: TGCAGCGTTGAAGAAGTTGGAACAGCGTTCTATGGCTACACCTTC. Full variable domain (remainder filled in from reference TRBV29-1 and TRBJ1-2): SAVISQKPSRDICQRGTSLTIQCQVDSQVTMMFWYRQQPGQSLTLIATANQGSEATYESGFVIDKFPISRPNLTFSTLTVSNMSPEDSSIYLCSVEEVGTAFYGYTFGSGTRLTVV.

This clonotype was counted a single time. The rearrangement joins TRBV7-2 to TRBJ1-6; TRBD1 agrees at 9 bases. CDR1 is SGHTA, CDR2 FQGNSA, per germline. The CDR3 has 15 residues. V lost 5 bases and J lost 9; bases outside the gene matches: 8. CDR3 protein: CASSPRQGEVSPLHF. DNA of the CDR3: TGTGCCAGCAGCCCCCGACAGGGGGAAGTTTCACCCCTCCACTTT.

The chain recombines TRBV20-1 with TRBJ2-1; 8 bases are a match to TRBD2. Germline V lookup: CDR1 DFQATT, CDR2 SNEGSKA (reference sequence). V shed 0 bases, J shed 9 bases, and the junction held 7 bases outside the gene matches. The CDR3 spans 14 residues. The CDR3 spells CSARDMSGSREQFF. CDR3 bases: TGCAGTGCTAGAGATATGAGCGGGAGTCGTGAGCAGTTCTTC.

V usage is TRBV15 and J usage is TRBJ2-3; D remains unclear. Germline assignment: CDR1 LNHNV and CDR2 YYDKDF (reference sequence). Between the trimmed V and J ends, which lost 1 base and 0 bases, there was a span of 5 bases. The CDR3 sequence is 14 residues long. Here the CDR3 DNA reads TGTGCCACCAGCAGAGTCGGTAGCACAGATACGCAGTATTTT. This codes for CATSRVGSTDTQYF.

This clonotype was seen a single time. The chain combines TRBV2 with TRBJ1-5; D is ambiguous. With 3 bases removed from V and 5 bases from J, the gap between germline ends came to 8 bases. CDR1 is SNHLY and CDR2 is FYNNEI in the germline V gene. The length of the CDR3 is 13 residues. In nucleotides, the CDR3 is TGTGCCAGCAGTGAGGGGTCTGATCAGCCCCAGCATTTT. The encoded protein is CASSEGSDQPQHF.

This rearrangement joins TRBV3-1 to TRBJ1-6; D uncertain. The V end lost 2 bases, the J end lost 2 bases, and 7 bases lay between the germline ends. Germline lookup yields CDR1 LGHDT and CDR2 YNNKEL (reference sequence). This CDR3 has 15 amino acids. The CDR3 coding sequence is TGTGCCAGCAGCCAACAGGCAACCTATAATTCACCCCTCCACTTT. This translates into CASSQQATYNSPLHF.

The V and J genes are TRBV5-4 and TRBJ2-1; D not certain. The germline V gene encodes CDR1 SGHNT and CDR2 YYREEE (reference sequence). CDR3 length: 12 amino acids. Trimming shortened V by 4 bases and J by 5 bases, and 7 bases separated the two germline ends. The CDR3 DNA reads TGTGCCAGCAGCGTCCAGGACAATGAGCAGTTCTTC. Encoded protein: CASSVQDNEQFF.

The V gene is TRBV12-3 or TRBV12-4, the J gene TRBJ2-7, with D hard to call. The germline V and J ends were trimmed by 5 bases and 2 bases, with 10 bases remaining between them. CDR3 length: 13 residues. CDR3 bases: TGTGCCAGCAGTGGCAACCCCGCCTACGAGCAGTACTTC. Amino acids: CASSGNPAYEQYF.

This rearrangement joins TRBV6-2 or TRBV6-3 to TRBJ2-7; D may correspond to TRBD1 or TRBD2 (6 bases each). The CDR3 totals 14 residues. V lost 4 bases, J lost 0 bases, and 10 bases lay in between. In germline, CDR1 is MNHEY, CDR2 SVGEGT. CDR3 nucleotide sequence: TGTGCCAGCAGTTTAACGGGGGCCTCCTACGAGCAGTACTTC. Its translation is CASSLTGASYEQYF.